This T cell receptor beta chain appears in the sequencing data of a study of T cells in Graves' hyperthyroidism and ophthalmopathy. Study-wide results and limits: Within blood appeared most thyroid clonotypes that had expanded above 0.001. The model foresaw ophthalmopathy a median roughly 6.3 months prior to onset.

This clonotype was counted at least ten times. Its antigen is as yet unknown. Per germline, CDR1 SGHVS and CDR2 FNYEAQ. The CDR3 runs 15 residues. J lost 4 bases, V lost 1 base, and 2 bases had no gene match. Amplification yielded TCR beta CDR3 regions, with RNA transcripts as the source. HTBI primers were the set used in a first-round RT-PCR of the TCR CDR3. Each CDR3 protein gets one entry after TCRdb re-called the multiplex PCR reads with MiXCR. The repertoire holds about 98,000 distinct CDR3 sequences, with around 42% as singletons. The authors deemed Graves' hyperthyroidism stable absent ophthalmopathy progression within 18 months. Patients showing uncontrolled infection, other autoimmune disease, pregnancy or lactation were ineligible.

The material sequenced was peripheral blood or thyroid tissue (not recorded which). The chain carries TRBV7-6 and TRBJ2-2; TRBD2 matches 8 bases. The source of this sequence is a woman aged 25-40 years with Graves' hyperthyroidism. The CDR3 protein is CASSLGLAGTGELFF. In DNA, the CDR3 is TGTGCCAGCAGCTTAGGGCTAGCGGGCACCGGGGAGCTGTTTTTT.